This T cell receptor beta chain was identified in a study of shared clonotypes between healthy human individuals. The CDR3 spans 14 residues. In germline, CDR1 is GTSNPN, CDR2 SVGIG (reference sequence). In the case of this clone: Its specificity is unknown. At one of its ends the junction is not consistent with the germline gene, which may arise from a read error.

Here immunoSEQ multiplex PCR was the method, and the copy in TCRdb shows in-frame clones only, minus some. The profile shows roughly 500,000 clones, 70% to 80% of them singletons. Study results and caveats: Among donors, clonotype sharing was expected to be affected by sequencing depth.

Sequencing input: PBMCs. This chain uses TRBV30 with TRBJ2-5; D tentatively reads TRBD1 or TRBD2 (7 bases each). This receptor was identified in a woman aged 40 to 50 in good health. Some clones in this sample may be carry-over from other donors' samples. CDR3 nucleotide sequence: TGTGCCTGGAGTGTTTCAGGGGGGGGAGAGGCCCAGTACTTC. This gives the protein CAWSVSGGGEAQYF.